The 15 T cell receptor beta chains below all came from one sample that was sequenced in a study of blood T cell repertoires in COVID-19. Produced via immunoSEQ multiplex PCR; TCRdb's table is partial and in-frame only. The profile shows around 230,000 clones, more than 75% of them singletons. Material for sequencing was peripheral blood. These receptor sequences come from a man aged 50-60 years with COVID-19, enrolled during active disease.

CDR3 loop: CASSQEVRPGEAYGYTF. The CDR3 DNA follows: TGTGCCAGCAGCCAAGAGGTTAGGCCGGGGGAGGCCTATGGCTACACCTTC. The V call is TRBV3-1 (or the pseudogene TRBV3-2), the J call TRBJ1-2, with D possibly matching TRBD1 (5 bases). The V gene lost 0 bases and the J gene lost 4 bases, with 18 bases spanning the gap. The CDR3 contains 17 residues. The germline gives CDR1 LGHDT, CDR2 YNNKEL (reference sequence).

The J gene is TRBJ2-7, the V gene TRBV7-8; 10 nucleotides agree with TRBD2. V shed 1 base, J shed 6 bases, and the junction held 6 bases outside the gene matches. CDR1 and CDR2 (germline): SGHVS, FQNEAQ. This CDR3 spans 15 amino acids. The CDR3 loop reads CASSLGYSGGLEQYF. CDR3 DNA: TGTGCCAGCAGCTTAGGGTATAGCGGGGGGCTCGAGCAGTACTTC.

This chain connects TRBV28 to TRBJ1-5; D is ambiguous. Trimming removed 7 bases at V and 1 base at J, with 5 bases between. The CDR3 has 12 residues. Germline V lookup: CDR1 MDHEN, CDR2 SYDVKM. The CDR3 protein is CASTRSNQPQHF. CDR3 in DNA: TGTGCCAGCACGAGGAGCAATCAGCCCCAGCATTTT.

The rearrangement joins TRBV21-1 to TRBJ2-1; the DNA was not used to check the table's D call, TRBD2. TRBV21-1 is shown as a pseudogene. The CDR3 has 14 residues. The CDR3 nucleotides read TGTGCCAGCGACCTAGCTCCTAAGGACAATGAGCAGTTCTTC. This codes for CASDLAPKDNEQFF.

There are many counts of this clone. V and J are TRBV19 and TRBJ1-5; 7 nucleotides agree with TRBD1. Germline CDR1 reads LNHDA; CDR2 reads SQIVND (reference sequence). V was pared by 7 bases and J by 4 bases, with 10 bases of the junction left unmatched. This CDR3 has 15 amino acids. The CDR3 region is CASTAWQGGNQPQHF. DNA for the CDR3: TGTGCCAGTACCGCTTGGCAGGGGGGAAATCAGCCCCAGCATTTT. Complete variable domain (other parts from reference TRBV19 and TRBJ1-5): DGGITQSPKYLFRKEGQNVTLSCEQNLNHDAMYWYRQDPGQGLRLIYYSQIVNDFQKGDIAEGYSVSREKKESFPLTVTSAQKNPTAFYLCASTAWQGGNQPQHFGDGTRLSIL.

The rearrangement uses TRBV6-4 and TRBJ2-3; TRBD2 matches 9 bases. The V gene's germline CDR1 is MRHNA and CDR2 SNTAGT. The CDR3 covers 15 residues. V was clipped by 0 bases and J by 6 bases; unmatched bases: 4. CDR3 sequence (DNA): TGTGCCAGCAGTGACTCCGCGGGAGGGCCGGATACGCAGTATTTT. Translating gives CASSDSAGGPDTQYF.

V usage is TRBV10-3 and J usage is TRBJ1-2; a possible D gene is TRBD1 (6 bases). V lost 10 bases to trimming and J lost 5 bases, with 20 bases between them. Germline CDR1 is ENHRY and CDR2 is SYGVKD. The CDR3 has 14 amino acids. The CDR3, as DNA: TGTGCCACCGGGCGCGAGGGAGGGGGGTATGGCTACACCTTC. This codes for CATGREGGGYGYTF.

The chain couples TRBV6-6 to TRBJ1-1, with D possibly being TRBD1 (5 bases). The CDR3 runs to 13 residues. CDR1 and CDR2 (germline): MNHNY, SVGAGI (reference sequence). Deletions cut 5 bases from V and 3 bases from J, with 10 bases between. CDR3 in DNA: TGTGCCAGCAGTATGGGGGGTTACACTGAAGCTTTCTTT. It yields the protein CASSMGGYTEAFF.

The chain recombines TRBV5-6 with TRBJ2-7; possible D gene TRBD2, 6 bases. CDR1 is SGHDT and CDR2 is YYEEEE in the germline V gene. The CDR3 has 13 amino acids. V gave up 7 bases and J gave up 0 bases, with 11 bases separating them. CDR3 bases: TGTGCCAGCGGGAGGAGGAGCTCCTACGAGCAGTACTTC. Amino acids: CASGRRSSYEQYF. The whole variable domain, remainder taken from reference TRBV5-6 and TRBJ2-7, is DAGVTQSPTHLIKTRGQQVTLRCSPKSGHDTVSWYQQALGQGPQFIFQYYEEEERQRGNFPDRFSGHQFPNYSSELNVNALLLGDSALYLCASGRRSSYEQYFGPGTRLTVT.

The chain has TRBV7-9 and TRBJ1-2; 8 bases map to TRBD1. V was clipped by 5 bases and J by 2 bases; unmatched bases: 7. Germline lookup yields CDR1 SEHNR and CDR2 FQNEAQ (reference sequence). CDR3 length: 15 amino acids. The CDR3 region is CASSPRQGANYGYTF. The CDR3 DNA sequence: TGTGCCAGCAGCCCCAGGCAGGGGGCGAACTATGGCTACACCTTC.

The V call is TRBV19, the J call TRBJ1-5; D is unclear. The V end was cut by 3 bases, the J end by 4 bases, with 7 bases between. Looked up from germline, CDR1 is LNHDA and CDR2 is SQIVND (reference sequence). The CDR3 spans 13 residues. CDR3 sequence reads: CASSMYTNQPQHF. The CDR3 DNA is TGTGCCAGTAGTATGTACACGAATCAGCCCCAGCATTTT.

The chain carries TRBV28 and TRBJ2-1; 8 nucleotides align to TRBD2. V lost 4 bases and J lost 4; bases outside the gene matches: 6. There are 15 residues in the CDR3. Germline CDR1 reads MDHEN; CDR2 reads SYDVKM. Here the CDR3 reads CASSSPGLGYNEQFF. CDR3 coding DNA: TGTGCCAGCAGTTCCCCGGGACTAGGGTACAATGAGCAGTTCTTC. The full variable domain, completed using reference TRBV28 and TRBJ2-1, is DVKVTQSSRYLVKRTGEKVFLECVQDMDHENMFWYRQDPGLGLRLIYFSYDVKMKEKGDIPEGYSVSREKKERFSLILESASTNQTSMYLCASSSPGLGYNEQFFGPGTRLTVL.

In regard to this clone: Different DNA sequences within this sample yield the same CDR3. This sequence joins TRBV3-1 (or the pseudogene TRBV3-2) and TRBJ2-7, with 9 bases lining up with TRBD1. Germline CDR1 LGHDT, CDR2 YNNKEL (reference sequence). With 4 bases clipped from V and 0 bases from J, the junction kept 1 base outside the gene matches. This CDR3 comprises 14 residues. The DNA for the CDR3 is TGTGCCAGCAGCCCGGGACAGGGCTCCTACGAGCAGTACTTC. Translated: CASSPGQGSYEQYF.

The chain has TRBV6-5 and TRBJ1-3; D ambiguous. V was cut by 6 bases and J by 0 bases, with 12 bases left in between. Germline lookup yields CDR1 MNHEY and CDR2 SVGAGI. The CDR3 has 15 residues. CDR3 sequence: CASRRTSYSGNTIYF. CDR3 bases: TGTGCCAGCAGAAGAACGAGTTACTCTGGAAACACCATATATTTT.

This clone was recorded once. CDR3 protein: CASSQGGWGSYEQYF. Here the CDR3 DNA reads TGTGCCAGCAGCCAAGGGGGCTGGGGCTCCTACGAGCAGTACTTC. The gene calls are TRBV7-2 and TRBJ2-7, with TRBD1 identical over 7 bases. From germline, CDR1 is SGHTA and CDR2 FQGNSA. The CDR3 contains 15 residues. V lost 5 bases and J lost 0; bases outside the gene matches: 7.